Listed below are T cell receptor beta chains from one sample, sequenced in a study of T cell repertoires in cytomegalovirus infection. TCRdb reprocessed the reads via MiXCR and lists one record per CDR3 protein. This sample has roughly 760,000 distinct CDR3 sequences, with 35% found just once. Sequenced material: PBMCs. These TCRs come from a human donor in good health (CMV status not recorded). Some clones in this sample may be carry-over from other donors' samples. Both conserved end residues are part of each CDR3. A D gene is named only where the DNA matches it firmly. Rows may omit the clone size; those that give it use once, few, many or a size class.

>.|.|16|TRBV5-1|TRBJ1-4
TGCGCCAGCAGCTTGGGCAGGGGAGGTAGTAATGAAAAACTGTTTTTT
CASSLGRGGSNEKLFF
>.|TRBD1|13|TRBV12-3/TRBV12-4|TRBJ2-1
TGTGCCGGCCGGGACAGGGAGGGGGTAGAGCAGTTCTTC
CAGRDREGVEQFF
>.|.|12|TRBV28|TRBJ1-5
TGTGCCAGCAGTAAGGGGGAATACCCCCAGCATTTT
CASSKGEYPQHF
>once|TRBD2|16|TRBV10-3|TRBJ2-3
TGTGCCATCAGTGGTAGGGAGGGTAGGAGCACAGATACGCAGTATTTT
CAISGREGRSTDTQYF
>.|.|10|TRBV7-6|TRBJ2-5
TGTGCCGGAGGGGGAGAGACCCAGTACTTC
CAGGGETQYF
>.|TRBD1|14|TRBV12-3/TRBV12-4|TRBJ1-3
TGTGCCAACAGGAGACAGGGGCCTGGAAACACCATATATTTT
CANRRQGPGNTIYF
>few|.|13|TRBV12-3/TRBV12-4|TRBJ1-6
TGTGCCAGCACCCCAGGGGCTCTATCACCCCTCCACTTT
CASTPGALSPLHF
>few|.|16|TRBV4-1|TRBJ2-7
TGCGCCAGCAGCCAAGAACCCCAGGGGAGATTATACGAGCAGTACTTC
CASSQEPQGRLYEQYF
>.|.|13|TRBV28|TRBJ2-7
TGTGCCAGCAGACCCGGGCCCAAACACGAGCAGTACTTC
CASRPGPKHEQYF
>.|TRBD2|15|TRBV24-1|TRBJ2-1
TGTGCCACCAGCAGTCCTAGCGGGGGGTACAATGAGCAGTTCTTC
CATSSPSGGYNEQFF
>.|TRBD2|19|TRBV9|TRBJ2-4
TGTGCCAGCAGCGGAGACTCGCTAGCGGGAGCCGGAGCCAAAAACATTCAGTACTTC
CASSGDSLAGAGAKNIQYF
>few|.|13|TRBV7-8|TRBJ2-3
TGTGCCAGCAGCTTCGACCGACTAGGCACGCAGTATTTT
CASSFDRLGTQYF
>.|.|12|TRBV28|TRBJ2-2
TGTGCCAGCCAGGCGAACACCGGGGAGCTGTTTTTT
CASQANTGELFF
>few|.|13|TRBV28|TRBJ2-1
TGTGCCAGCAGTTCTCGTGGCGACAATGAGCAGTTCTTC
CASSSRGDNEQFF
>few|.|11|TRBV6-1|TRBJ2-7
TGTGCCAGCAGTGACCAACGGCAGCAGTACTTC
CASSDQRQQYF
>.|.|15|TRBV5-1|TRBJ2-5
TGCGCCAGCAGTCGGATACAGGGTTCCCAAGAGACCCAGTACTTC
CASSRIQGSQETQYF
>many|.|12|TRBV28|TRBJ2-5
TGTGCCAGCAGCCCCTATAAAGAGACCCAGTACTTC
CASSPYKETQYF
>few|.|13|TRBV28|TRBJ2-5
TGTGCCAGCAGTTTCCCCTATAGGGGGACCCAGTACTTC
CASSFPYRGTQYF
>.|TRBD1|19|TRBV6-5|TRBJ2-6
TGTGCCAGCACTCTGGGACAGGGTTTAGTACGTGCTGGGGCCAACGTCCTGACTTTC
CASTLGQGLVRAGANVLTF
>few|.|17|TRBV12-3/TRBV12-4|TRBJ2-1
TGTGCCAGCAGTTTACTCCCTATGACAGCACCATACAATGAGCAGTTCTTC
CASSLLPMTAPYNEQFF
>many|TRBD1|15|TRBV7-2|TRBJ2-7
TGTGCCAGCAGCATAGGGACAGGTGTATCCTACGAGCAGTACTTC
CASSIGTGVSYEQYF
>.|.|13|TRBV29-1|TRBJ1-3
TGCAGCGCTTATCCCATCTCTGGAAACACCATATATTTT
CSAYPISGNTIYF
>.|TRBD2|16|TRBV5-5|TRBJ2-3
TGTGCCAGCAGCCCGAGCGGGGCTCCTAGCACAGATACGCAGTATTTT
CASSPSGAPSTDTQYF
>few|.|14|TRBV12-3/TRBV12-4|TRBJ1-3
TGTGCCAGCAGCGTGACAGTTTCTGGAAACACCATATATTTT
CASSVTVSGNTIYF
>.|.|18|TRBV27|TRBJ1-3
TGTGCCAGCAGTTTAAAGGGCGGAGGCAGGAGCTCTGGAAACACCATATATTTT
CASSLKGGGRSSGNTIYF
>.|.|15|TRBV6-2/TRBV6-3|TRBJ2-2
TGTGCCAGCAGTTGGATTGCTAAGGGAGCCGGGGAGCTGTTTTTT
CASSWIAKGAGELFF
>few|.|15|TRBV6-5|TRBJ2-7
TGTGCCAGCAGTTATGCCCCCGGGACCCTCTACGAGCAGTACTTC
CASSYAPGTLYEQYF
>many|TRBD2|16|TRBV7-2|TRBJ2-1
TGTGCCAGCAGCTTAAGACGACTAGCGGTATACAATGAGCAGTTCTTC
CASSLRRLAVYNEQFF
>.|.|12|TRBV2|TRBJ1-2
TGTGCCAGCGGAAGGTACAACTATGGCTACACCTTC
CASGRYNYGYTF
>.|.|14|TRBV7-6|TRBJ1-4
TGTGCCAGCAGCGTCGTGGGTGCTGTAGAAAAACTGTTTTTT
CASSVVGAVEKLFF
>few|.|14|TRBV5-6|TRBJ1-1
TGTGCCAGCAGCCCGGACAGCCGGGGCACTGAAGCTTTCTTT
CASSPDSRGTEAFF
>.|.|16|TRBV19|TRBJ2-1
TGTGCCAGTAGTATCCTCACAGGGCCCTCCTACAATGAGCAGTTCTTC
CASSILTGPSYNEQFF